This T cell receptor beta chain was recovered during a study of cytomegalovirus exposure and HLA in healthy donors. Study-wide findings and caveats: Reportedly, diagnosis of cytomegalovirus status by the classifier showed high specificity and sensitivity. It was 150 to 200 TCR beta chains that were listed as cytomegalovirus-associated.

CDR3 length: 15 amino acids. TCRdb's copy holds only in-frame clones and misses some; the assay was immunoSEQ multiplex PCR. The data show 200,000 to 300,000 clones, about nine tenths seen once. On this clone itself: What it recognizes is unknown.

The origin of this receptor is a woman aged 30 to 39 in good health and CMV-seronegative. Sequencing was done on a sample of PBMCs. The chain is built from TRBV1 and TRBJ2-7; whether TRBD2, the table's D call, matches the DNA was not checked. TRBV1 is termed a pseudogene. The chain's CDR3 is CTSSQMAGGPYEQYF. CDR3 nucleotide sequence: TGCACCAGCAGCCAAATGGCGGGGGGTCCCTACGAGCAGTACTTC.